This T cell receptor beta chain was sequenced in a study of T cell responses to AZD1222 COVID-19 vaccine. Study-wide results and limits: Clonal diversity was possibly underestimated; the donors were predominantly white British and more often female. Only a handful of AZD1222 recipients, several in all, had baseline seropositivity.

Trimming took 5 bases from V and 2 from J; bases not matched to a gene: 5. Germline V gene sequence: CDR1 LNHDA, CDR2 SQIVND (reference sequence). There are 15 residues in the CDR3. This clone was counted a few times. Its antigen is unidentified. Second-dose intervals of approximately 4 or approximately 12 weeks were pooled. Profiling relied on immunoSEQ multiplex PCR, and the TCRdb table lists in-frame clones only, not all of them. The sample lists roughly 45,000 clones; approximately 80% were seen once. The chain links TRBV19 to TRBJ2-3; 9 bases align to TRBD1. The specimen was peripheral blood, collected 28 days after the second AZD1222 dose. The TCR comes from an adult who received the AZD1222 COVID-19 vaccine. CDR3 nucleotides: TGTGCCAGTAGTGTGGACAGGGGCCACACAGATACGCAGTATTTT. Encoded protein: CASSVDRGHTDTQYF.